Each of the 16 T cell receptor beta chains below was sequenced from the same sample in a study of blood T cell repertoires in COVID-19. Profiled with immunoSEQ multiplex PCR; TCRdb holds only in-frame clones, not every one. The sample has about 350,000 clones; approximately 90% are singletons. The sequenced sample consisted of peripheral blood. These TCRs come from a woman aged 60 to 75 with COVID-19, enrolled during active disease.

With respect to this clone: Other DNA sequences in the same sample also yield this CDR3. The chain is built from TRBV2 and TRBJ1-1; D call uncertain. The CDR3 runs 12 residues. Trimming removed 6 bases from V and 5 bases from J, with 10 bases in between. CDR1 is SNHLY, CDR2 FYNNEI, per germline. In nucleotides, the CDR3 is TGTGCCAGCAGCGGCGGAGGGACTGAAGCTTTCTTT. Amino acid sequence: CASSGGGTEAFF.

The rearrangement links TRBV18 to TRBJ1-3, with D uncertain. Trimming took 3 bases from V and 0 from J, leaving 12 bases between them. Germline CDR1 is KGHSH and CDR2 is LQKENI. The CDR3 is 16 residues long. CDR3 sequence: CASSPFGLFSGNTIYF. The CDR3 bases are TGTGCCAGCTCACCGTTCGGACTCTTCTCTGGAAACACCATATATTTT.

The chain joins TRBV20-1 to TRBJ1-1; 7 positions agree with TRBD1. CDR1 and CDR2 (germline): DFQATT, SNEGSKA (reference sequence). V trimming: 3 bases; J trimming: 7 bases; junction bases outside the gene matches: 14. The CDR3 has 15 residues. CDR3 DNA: TGCAGTGCTAGTTGGAGGGGGCGCGGGAAAAGTGAAGCTTTCTTT. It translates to CSASWRGRGKSEAFF.

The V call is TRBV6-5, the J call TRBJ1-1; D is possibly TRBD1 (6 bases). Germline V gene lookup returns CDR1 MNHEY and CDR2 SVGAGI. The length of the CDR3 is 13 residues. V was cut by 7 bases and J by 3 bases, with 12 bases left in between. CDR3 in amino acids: CASKGVGDTEAFF. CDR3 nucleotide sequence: TGTGCCAGCAAGGGGGTAGGAGACACTGAAGCTTTCTTT.

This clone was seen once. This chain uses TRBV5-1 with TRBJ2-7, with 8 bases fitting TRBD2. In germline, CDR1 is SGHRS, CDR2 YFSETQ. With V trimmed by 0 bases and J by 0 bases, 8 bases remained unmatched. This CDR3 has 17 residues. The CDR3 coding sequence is TGCGCCAGCAGCTTGGACCCGGGGGGGTCGAGCTCCTACGAGCAGTACTTC. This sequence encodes CASSLDPGGSSSYEQYF.

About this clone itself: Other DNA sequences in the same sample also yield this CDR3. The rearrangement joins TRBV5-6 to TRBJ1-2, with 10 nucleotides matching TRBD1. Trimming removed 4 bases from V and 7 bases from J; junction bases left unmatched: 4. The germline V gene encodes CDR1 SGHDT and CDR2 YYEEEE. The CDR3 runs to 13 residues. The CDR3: CASSRQGAGGYTF. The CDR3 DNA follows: TGTGCCAGCAGCAGACAGGGGGCAGGTGGCTACACCTTC.

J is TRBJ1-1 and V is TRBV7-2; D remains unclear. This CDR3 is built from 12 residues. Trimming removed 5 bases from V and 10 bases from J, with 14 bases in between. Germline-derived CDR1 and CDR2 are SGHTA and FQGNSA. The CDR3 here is CASSQDLLSAFF. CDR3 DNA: TGTGCCAGCAGCCAAGACTTACTCTCAGCTTTCTTT. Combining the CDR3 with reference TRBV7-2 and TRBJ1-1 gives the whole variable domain GAGVSQSPSNKVTEKGKDVELRCDPISGHTALYWYRQSLGQGLEFLIYFQGNSAPDKSGLPSDRFSAERTGGSVSTLTIQRTQQEDSAVYLCASSQDLLSAFFGQGTRLTVV.

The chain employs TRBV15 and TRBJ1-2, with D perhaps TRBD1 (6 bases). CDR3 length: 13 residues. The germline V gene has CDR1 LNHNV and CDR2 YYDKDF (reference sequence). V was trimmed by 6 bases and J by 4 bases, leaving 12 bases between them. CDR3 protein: CATRPTGSYGYTF. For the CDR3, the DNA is TGTGCCACCAGACCAACAGGGTCCTATGGCTACACCTTC.

In nucleotides, the CDR3 is TGTGCCAGCAGCCCTAGCACCTACAATGAGCAGTTCTTC. Protein sequence: CASSPSTYNEQFF. This chain connects TRBV11-2 to TRBJ2-1, with D perhaps TRBD2 (5 bases). Trimming removed 5 bases at V and 2 bases at J, with 7 bases between. Germline V gene data show CDR1 as SGHAT and CDR2 as FQNNGV. The CDR3 spans 13 residues.

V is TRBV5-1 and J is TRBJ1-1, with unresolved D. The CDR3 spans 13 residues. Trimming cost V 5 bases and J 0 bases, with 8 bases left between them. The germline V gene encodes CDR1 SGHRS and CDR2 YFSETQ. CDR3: CASRQLVNTEAFF. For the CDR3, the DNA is TGCGCCAGCAGGCAACTGGTGAACACTGAAGCTTTCTTT.

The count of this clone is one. Here the CDR3 reads CASRPQGRKGTQYF. The DNA of the CDR3 is TGTGCCAGCAGGCCACAGGGGAGAAAAGGGACCCAGTACTTC. The genes are TRBV6-5 and TRBJ2-5; 7 bases agree with TRBD1. This CDR3 has 14 amino acids. V lost 6 bases and J lost 7; bases outside the gene matches: 11. Germline V gene lookup returns CDR1 MNHEY and CDR2 SVGAGI.

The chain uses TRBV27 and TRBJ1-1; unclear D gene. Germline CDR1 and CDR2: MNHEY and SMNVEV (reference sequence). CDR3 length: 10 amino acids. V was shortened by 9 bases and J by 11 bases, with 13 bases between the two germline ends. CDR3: CASGQFSAFF. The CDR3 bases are TGTGCCAGTGGGCAGTTTAGTGCTTTCTTT.

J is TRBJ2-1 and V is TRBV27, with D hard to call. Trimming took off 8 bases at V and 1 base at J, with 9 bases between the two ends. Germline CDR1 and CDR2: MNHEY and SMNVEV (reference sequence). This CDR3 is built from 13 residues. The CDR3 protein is CASGWRSYNEQFF. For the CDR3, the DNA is TGTGCCAGCGGATGGCGGTCCTACAATGAGCAGTTCTTC.

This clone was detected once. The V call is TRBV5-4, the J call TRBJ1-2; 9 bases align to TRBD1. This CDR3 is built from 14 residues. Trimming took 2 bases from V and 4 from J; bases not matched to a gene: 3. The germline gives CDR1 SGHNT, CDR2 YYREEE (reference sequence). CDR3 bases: TGTGCCAGCAGCTTACAGGGGGCAGGCTATGGCTACACCTTC. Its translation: CASSLQGAGYGYTF.

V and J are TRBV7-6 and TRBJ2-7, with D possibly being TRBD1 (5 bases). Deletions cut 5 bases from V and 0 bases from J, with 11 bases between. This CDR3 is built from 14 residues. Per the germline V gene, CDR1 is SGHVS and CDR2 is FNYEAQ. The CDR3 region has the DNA TGTGCCAGCAGCCCCCAGACAGCCTCCTACGAGCAGTACTTC. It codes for CASSPQTASYEQYF.

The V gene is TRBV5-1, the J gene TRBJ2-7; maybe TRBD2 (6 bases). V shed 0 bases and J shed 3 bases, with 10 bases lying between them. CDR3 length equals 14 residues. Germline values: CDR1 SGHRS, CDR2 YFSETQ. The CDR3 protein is CASSLGDSHYEQYF. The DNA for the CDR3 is TGCGCCAGCAGCTTGGGGGACTCACACTACGAGCAGTACTTC.